This T cell receptor beta chain derives from a study of graft-versus-host responses after intestinal transplantation. Study context: After anti-thymocyte globulin induction, recipients took tacrolimus and steroids for approximately three years.

Libraries were prepared by immunoSEQ multiplex PCR; TCRdb keeps only in-frame clonotypes and omits some of them. The table shows fewer than 9,500 clones, with 74% occurring only once. With regard to this clone: Its antigen is not known.

Lymphocytes (intraepithelial and lamina propria) were released by processing the graft tissue. Study-level points and caveats: GvH clonotypes were identified within recipient marrow, with a subset emerging first in ileum or blood. Early post-transplant falls in HvG clones accompanied the peak levels of circulating GvH clones.

This material consisted of ileum tissue, taken roughly 74 weeks after intestinal transplant. This clonotype was sampled from a human patient who received an intestinal transplant, so some T cells may come from the graft donor.

CDR3 sequence: CASDVAGSNQPQHF. CDR3 sequence (DNA): TGTGCCAGCGATGTAGCAGGATCAAATCAGCCCCAGCATTTT. V usage is TRBV5-8 and J usage is TRBJ1-5, with unresolved D. V dropped 7 bases and J dropped 4 bases, with 15 bases sitting between them. Germline V lookup: CDR1 SGHTS, CDR2 YDEGEE. This CDR3 is 14 amino acids long. Drawing the rest from reference TRBV5-8 and TRBJ1-5, the complete variable domain is EAGVTQSPTHLIKTRGQQATLRCSPISGHTSVYWYQQALGLGLQFLLWYDEGEERNRGNFPPRFSGRQFPNYSSELNVNALELEDSALYLCASDVAGSNQPQHFGDGTRLSIL.